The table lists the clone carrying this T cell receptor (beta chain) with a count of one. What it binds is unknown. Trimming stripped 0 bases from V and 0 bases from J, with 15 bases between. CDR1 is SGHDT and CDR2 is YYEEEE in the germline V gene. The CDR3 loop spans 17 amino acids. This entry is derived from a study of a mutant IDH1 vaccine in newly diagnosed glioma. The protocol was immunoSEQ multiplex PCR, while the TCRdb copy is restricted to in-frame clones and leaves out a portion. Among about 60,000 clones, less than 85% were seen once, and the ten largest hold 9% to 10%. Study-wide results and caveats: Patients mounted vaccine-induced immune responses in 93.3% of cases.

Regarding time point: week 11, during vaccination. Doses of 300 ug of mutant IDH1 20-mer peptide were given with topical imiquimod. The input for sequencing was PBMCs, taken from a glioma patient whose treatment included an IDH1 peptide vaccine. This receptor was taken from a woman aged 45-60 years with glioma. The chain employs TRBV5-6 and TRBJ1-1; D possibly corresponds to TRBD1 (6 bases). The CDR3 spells CASSLGSGTHLNTEAFF. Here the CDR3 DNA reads TGTGCCAGCAGCTTGGGGTCCGGGACACACTTGAACACTGAAGCTTTCTTT. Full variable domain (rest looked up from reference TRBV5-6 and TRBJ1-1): DAGVTQSPTHLIKTRGQQVTLRCSPKSGHDTVSWYQQALGQGPQFIFQYYEEEERQRGNFPDRFSGHQFPNYSSELNVNALLLGDSALYLCASSLGSGTHLNTEAFFGQGTRLTVV.